This passage covers 15 T cell receptor beta chains from one sample sequenced in a study of blood T cells in healthy people across ages. Then a second PCR, running roughly 7 to 11 cycles, was carried out with a sample-barcoded 5' primer and a J-beta primer mix. TCRdb fed the 5' RACE reads into MiXCR, producing one record per CDR3 protein. The sample lists about 1.8 million distinct CDR3 sequences; around half were seen once. The sequencing input was blood. All receptors come from a middle-aged woman in good health.

This chain links TRBV7-2 with TRBJ2-7; 7 nucleotides match TRBD1. Trimming took 4 bases from V and 6 from J; bases not matched to a gene: 12. This CDR3 region has 15 residues. Germline V gives CDR1 SGHTA, CDR2 FQGNSA. CDR3 in amino acids: CASSSQLPTGVEQYF. The CDR3 DNA sequence: TGTGCCAGCAGCTCTCAACTCCCTACAGGGGTCGAGCAGTACTTC.

Turning to this clonotype: Its ends do not fully match the called genes, so a read error is possible. V and J are TRBV10-3 and TRBJ2-5; D gene unclear. Germline V gene sequence: CDR1 ENHRY, CDR2 SYGVKD. CDR3 length: 15 residues. The CDR3 loop is CVISDEVLAQETQYF. The DNA for the CDR3 is TGTGTCATCAGTGATGAAGTTTTGGCGCAAGAGACCCAGTACTTC.

The V and J genes are TRBV29-1 and TRBJ1-1, with D unclear. V gave up 2 bases and J gave up 7 bases, with 5 bases separating them. CDR3 length: 10 residues. Looked up from germline, CDR1 is SQVTM and CDR2 is ANQGSEA. The CDR3: CSVEPSEAFF. The DNA of the CDR3 is TGCAGCGTTGAACCCAGTGAAGCTTTCTTT.

This chain joins TRBV6-5 and TRBJ1-2, with D perhaps TRBD1 (6 bases). The V gene lost 0 bases and the J gene lost 4 bases, with 15 bases spanning the gap. This CDR3 is 16 amino acids long. Germline CDR1 MNHEY, CDR2 SVGAGI. In nucleotides, the CDR3 is TGTGCCAGCAGTTACTCGTCCGGACAGATTATCTATGGCTACACCTTC. The encoded protein is CASSYSSGQIIYGYTF.

This clonotype was detected only a few times. J is TRBJ2-3 and V is TRBV5-1; TRBD2 is a possible D gene (6 bases). This CDR3 has 13 amino acids. In germline, CDR1 is SGHRS, CDR2 YFSETQ. Trimming took off 1 base at V and 5 bases at J, with 8 bases between the two ends. Here the CDR3 DNA reads TGCGCCAGCAGCTTGTCGGGGGAAGATACGCAGTATTTT. Protein sequence: CASSLSGEDTQYF.

The chain recombines TRBV24-1 with TRBJ2-1, with 10 bases lining up with TRBD2. The J segment lost 8 bases and the V segment lost 5 bases, leaving 2 bases of the junction unmatched. The CDR3 consists of 13 residues. CDR1 KGHDR and CDR2 SFDVKD come from the germline V gene. The CDR3 loop is CATSVAGGYEQFF. CDR3 nucleotide sequence: TGTGCCACCAGTGTAGCGGGGGGCTATGAGCAGTTCTTC.

J is TRBJ2-6 and V is TRBV7-2; no reliable D call. Germline CDR1 and CDR2: SGHTA and FQGNSA. V was cut by 1 base and J by 5 bases, with 15 bases left in between. CDR3 length: 17 amino acids. In nucleotides, the CDR3 is TGTGCCAGCAGCTTAGAGGCAGCCTTCGTGCGGGCCAACGTCCTGACTTTC. Its translation is CASSLEAAFVRANVLTF.

The chain is built from TRBV20-1 and TRBJ1-6; TRBD1 agrees at 7 bases. V was clipped by 5 bases and J by 10 bases; unmatched bases: 11. The CDR3 length is 14 residues. Germline lookup yields CDR1 DFQATT and CDR2 SNEGSKA (reference sequence). CDR3 bases: TGCAGTGCTGGAAGTTACAGGGGCAGGTCACCCCTCCACTTT. Protein: CSAGSYRGRSPLHF.

The chain carries TRBV6-5 and TRBJ2-7; 12 nucleotides agree with TRBD2. Germline CDR1 and CDR2: MNHEY and SVGAGI. The CDR3 totals 13 residues. Trimming removed 2 bases from V and 7 bases from J; junction bases left unmatched: 0. The CDR3 reads CASSYGLAGEQYF. The CDR3 DNA reads TGTGCCAGCAGTTACGGACTAGCGGGAGAGCAGTACTTC.

This clonotype occurred once. The rearrangement joins TRBV20-1 to TRBJ1-2; 12 bases map to TRBD1. Losses at the gene ends were 5 bases for V and 5 bases for J; bases not matched to a gene: 6. Germline V lookup: CDR1 DFQATT, CDR2 SNEGSKA (reference sequence). The length of the CDR3 is 14 residues. CDR3 DNA sequence: TGCAGTGCTTCCGGGACAGGGGGCTTGTATGGCTACACCTTC. Translation: CSASGTGGLYGYTF.

This sequence joins TRBV20-1 and TRBJ2-1; 11 bases match TRBD2. Germline V gene sequence: CDR1 DFQATT, CDR2 SNEGSKA (reference sequence). V was clipped by 5 bases and J by 4 bases; unmatched bases: 7. This CDR3 has 15 residues. CDR3 sequence (DNA): TGCAGTGCTGGACTAGCGGGCCTGAGGTACAATGAGCAGTTCTTC. Residues: CSAGLAGLRYNEQFF.

This clonotype was detected a few times. The V gene is TRBV11-2, the J gene TRBJ2-1; no reliable D call. CDR3 size: 14 residues. V lost 0 bases and J 6 bases, leaving 9 bases between the germline ends. Germline lookup yields CDR1 SGHAT and CDR2 FQNNGV. The CDR3 protein is CASSLDGLFNEQFF. The CDR3 DNA follows: TGTGCCAGCAGCTTAGATGGCCTCTTCAATGAGCAGTTCTTC.

The genes are TRBV6-1 and TRBJ1-1; D gene unclear. With 10 bases removed from V and 0 bases from J, the gap between germline ends came to 12 bases. CDR3 length: 13 residues. CDR1 is MNHNS and CDR2 is SASEGT in the germline V gene. The CDR3 here is CATSYQMNTEAFF. The CDR3 DNA is TGTGCCACTTCTTACCAGATGAACACTGAAGCTTTCTTT.

This clonotype has just one count. In nucleotides, the CDR3 is TGTGCCAGCAGTTTTGGGGGGGCGACCCGTGAGCAGTTCTTC. Its protein product is CASSFGGATREQFF. This chain uses TRBV28 with TRBJ2-1, with D perhaps matching TRBD2 (7 bases). The CDR3 sequence is 14 residues long. The germline gives CDR1 MDHEN, CDR2 SYDVKM. Between the trimmed V and J ends, which lost 3 bases and 9 bases, there was a span of 15 bases. Looking up the rest from reference TRBV28 and TRBJ2-1 gives the full variable domain: DVKVTQSSRYLVKRTGEKVFLECVQDMDHENMFWYRQDPGLGLRLIYFSYDVKMKEKGDIPEGYSVSREKKERFSLILESASTNQTSMYLCASSFGGATREQFFGPGTRLTVL.

V gene TRBV10-3 combines with J gene TRBJ2-1; TRBD1 might be the D (6 bases). This CDR3 is 16 amino acids long. The ends were cut back, 6 bases at V and 0 bases at J, with 15 bases in the middle. The germline V gene encodes CDR1 ENHRY and CDR2 SYGVKD. The CDR3 here is CAIREDRGGSYNEQFF. CDR3 DNA: TGTGCCATCAGGGAGGACAGAGGGGGCTCCTACAATGAGCAGTTCTTC.